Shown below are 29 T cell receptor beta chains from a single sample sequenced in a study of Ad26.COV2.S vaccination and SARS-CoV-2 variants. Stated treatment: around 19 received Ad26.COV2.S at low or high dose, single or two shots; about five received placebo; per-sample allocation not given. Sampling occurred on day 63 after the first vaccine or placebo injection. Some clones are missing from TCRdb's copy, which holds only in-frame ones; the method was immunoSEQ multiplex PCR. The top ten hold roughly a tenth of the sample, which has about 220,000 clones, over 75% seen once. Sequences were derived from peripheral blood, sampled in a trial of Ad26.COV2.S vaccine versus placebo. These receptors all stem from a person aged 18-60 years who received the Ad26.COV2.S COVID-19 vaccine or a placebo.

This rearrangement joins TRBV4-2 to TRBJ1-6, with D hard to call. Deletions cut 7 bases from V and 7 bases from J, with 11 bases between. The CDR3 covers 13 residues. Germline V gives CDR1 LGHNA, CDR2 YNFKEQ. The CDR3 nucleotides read TGTGCCAGCACCCCCGGAGACAATTCACCCCTCCACTTT. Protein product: CASTPGDNSPLHF.

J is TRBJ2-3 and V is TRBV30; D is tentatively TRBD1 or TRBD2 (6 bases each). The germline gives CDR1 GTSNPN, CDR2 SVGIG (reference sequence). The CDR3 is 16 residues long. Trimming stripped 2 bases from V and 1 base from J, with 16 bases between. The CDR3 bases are TGTGCCTGGAGTAATAGGCGGGACAAGGGCACAGATACGCAGTATTTT. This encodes CAWSNRRDKGTDTQYF.

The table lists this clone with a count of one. The CDR3: CSVDMAGGSYNEQFF. The CDR3 bases are TGCAGCGTTGATATGGCGGGAGGATCCTACAATGAGCAGTTCTTC. This chain uses TRBV29-1 with TRBJ2-1, with 8 bases identical to TRBD2. This CDR3 region has 15 residues. Germline CDR1 is SQVTM and CDR2 is ANQGSEA. Germline trimming cut 3 bases from V and 1 base from J; bases unmatched to any gene: 5.

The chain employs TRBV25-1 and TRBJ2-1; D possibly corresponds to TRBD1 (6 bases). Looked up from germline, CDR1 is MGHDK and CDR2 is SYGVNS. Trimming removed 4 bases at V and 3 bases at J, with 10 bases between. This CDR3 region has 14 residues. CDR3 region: CASSVTGYYNEQFF. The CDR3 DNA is TGTGCCAGCAGTGTAACAGGGTACTACAATGAGCAGTTCTTC.

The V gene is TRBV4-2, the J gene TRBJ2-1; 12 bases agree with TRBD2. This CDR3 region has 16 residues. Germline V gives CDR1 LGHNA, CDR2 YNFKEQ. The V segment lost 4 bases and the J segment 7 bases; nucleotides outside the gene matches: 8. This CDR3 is CASSPALAGGPNEQFF. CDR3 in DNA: TGTGCCAGCAGCCCTGCTCTAGCGGGGGGGCCAAATGAGCAGTTCTTC.

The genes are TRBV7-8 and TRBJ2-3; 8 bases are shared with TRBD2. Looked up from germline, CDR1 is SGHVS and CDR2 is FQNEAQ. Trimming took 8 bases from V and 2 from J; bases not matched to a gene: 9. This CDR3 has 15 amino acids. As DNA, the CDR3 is TGTGCCAGCGGGCGTAGCGGGACGATCACAGATACGCAGTATTTT. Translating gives CASGRSGTITDTQYF.

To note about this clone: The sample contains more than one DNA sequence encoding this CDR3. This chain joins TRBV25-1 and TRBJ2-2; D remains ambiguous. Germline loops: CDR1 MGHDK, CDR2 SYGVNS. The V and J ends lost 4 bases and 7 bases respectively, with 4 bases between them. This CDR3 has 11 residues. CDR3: CASSVGGELFF. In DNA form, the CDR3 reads TGTGCCAGCAGTGTTGGCGGGGAGCTGTTTTTT.

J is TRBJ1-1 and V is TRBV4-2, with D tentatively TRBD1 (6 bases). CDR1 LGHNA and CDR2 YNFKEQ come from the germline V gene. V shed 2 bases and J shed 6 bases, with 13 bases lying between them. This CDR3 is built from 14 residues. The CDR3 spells CASSQLQGWSEAFF. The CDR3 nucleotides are TGTGCCAGCAGCCAACTCCAGGGGTGGTCTGAAGCTTTCTTT.

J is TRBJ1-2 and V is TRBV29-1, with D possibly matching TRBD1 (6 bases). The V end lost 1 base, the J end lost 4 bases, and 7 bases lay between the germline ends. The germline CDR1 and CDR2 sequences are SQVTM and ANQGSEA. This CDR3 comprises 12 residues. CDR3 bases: TGCAGCGTTGAAGGGACAGCCTATGGCTACACCTTC. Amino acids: CSVEGTAYGYTF.

CDR3 sequence: CATSDAGGRAGGEAFF. The CDR3 DNA reads TGTGCCACCAGTGACGCCGGTGGACGGGCGGGGGGCGAAGCTTTCTTT. The chain uses TRBV24-1 and TRBJ1-1; D perhaps matches TRBD1 (6 bases). The CDR3 contains 16 residues. Germline loops: CDR1 KGHDR, CDR2 SFDVKD. V was pared by 4 bases and J by 8 bases, with 22 bases between.

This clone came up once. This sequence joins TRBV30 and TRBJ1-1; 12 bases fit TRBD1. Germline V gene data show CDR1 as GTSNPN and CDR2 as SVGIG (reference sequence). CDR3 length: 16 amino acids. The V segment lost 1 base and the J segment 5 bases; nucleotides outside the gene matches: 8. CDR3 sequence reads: CAWSGGTGGAGTEAFF. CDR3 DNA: TGTGCCTGGAGTGGAGGGACAGGGGGCGCGGGGACTGAAGCTTTCTTT.

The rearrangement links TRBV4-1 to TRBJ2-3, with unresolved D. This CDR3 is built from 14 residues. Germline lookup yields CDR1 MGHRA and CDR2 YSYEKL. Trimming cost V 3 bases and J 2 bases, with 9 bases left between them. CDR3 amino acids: CASSQVYHTDTQYF. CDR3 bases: TGCGCCAGCAGCCAGGTTTATCACACAGATACGCAGTATTTT.

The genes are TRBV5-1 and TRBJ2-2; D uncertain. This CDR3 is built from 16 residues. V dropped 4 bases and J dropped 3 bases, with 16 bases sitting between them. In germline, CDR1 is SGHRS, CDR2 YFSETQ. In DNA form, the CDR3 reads TGCGCCAGCAGCCTAGGAGAGGTAATTGACACCGGGGAGCTGTTTTTT. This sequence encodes CASSLGEVIDTGELFF. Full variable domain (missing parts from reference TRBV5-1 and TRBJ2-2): KAGVTQTPRYLIKTRGQQVTLSCSPISGHRSVSWYQQTPGQGLQFLFEYFSETQRNKGNFPGRFSGRQFSNSRSEMNVSTLELGDSALYLCASSLGEVIDTGELFFGEGSRLTVL.

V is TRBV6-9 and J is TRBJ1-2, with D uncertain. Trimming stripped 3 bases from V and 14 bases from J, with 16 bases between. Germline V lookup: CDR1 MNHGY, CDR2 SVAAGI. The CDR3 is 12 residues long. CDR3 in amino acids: CASSYVRRAGTF. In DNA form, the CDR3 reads TGTGCCAGCAGTTACGTTCGTCGGGCGGGAACCTTC.

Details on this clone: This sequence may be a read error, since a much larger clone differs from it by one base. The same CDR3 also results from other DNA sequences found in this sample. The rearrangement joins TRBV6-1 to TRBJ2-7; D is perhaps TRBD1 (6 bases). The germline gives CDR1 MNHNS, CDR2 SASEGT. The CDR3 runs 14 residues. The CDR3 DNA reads TGTGCCAGTAGTGAAGGACAGAGCTCCTACGAGCAGTACTTC. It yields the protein CASSEGQSSYEQYF.

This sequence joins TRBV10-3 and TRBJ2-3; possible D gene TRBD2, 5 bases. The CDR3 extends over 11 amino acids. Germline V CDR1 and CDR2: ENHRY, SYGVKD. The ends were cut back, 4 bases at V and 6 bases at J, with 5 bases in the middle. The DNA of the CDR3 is TGTGCCATCAGTGGAGGGGATACGCAGTATTTT. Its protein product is CAISGGDTQYF.

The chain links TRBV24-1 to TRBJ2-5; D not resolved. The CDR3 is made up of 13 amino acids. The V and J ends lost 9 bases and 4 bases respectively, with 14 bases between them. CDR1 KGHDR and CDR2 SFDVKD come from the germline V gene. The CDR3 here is CATSPVEVETQYF. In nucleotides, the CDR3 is TGTGCCACCTCCCCCGTCGAGGTAGAGACCCAGTACTTC.

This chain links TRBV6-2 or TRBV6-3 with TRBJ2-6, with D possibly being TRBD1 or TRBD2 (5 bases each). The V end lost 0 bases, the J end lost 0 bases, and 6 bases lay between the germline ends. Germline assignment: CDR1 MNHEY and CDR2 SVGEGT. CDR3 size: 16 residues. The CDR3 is CASSYSGASGANVLTF. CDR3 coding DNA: TGTGCCAGCAGTTACTCCGGGGCCTCTGGGGCCAACGTCCTGACTTTC.

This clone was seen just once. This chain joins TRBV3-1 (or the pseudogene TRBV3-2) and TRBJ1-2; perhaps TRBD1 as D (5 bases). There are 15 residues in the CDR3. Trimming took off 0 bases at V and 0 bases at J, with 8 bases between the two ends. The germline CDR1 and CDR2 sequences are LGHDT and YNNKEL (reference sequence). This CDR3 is CASSQEGAPNYGYTF. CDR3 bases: TGTGCCAGCAGCCAAGAAGGGGCCCCTAACTATGGCTACACCTTC.

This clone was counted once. The CDR3 region is CASSLRTWTLQETQYF. CDR3 in DNA: TGTGCCAGCAGTTTGAGGACCTGGACACTTCAAGAGACCCAGTACTTC. The gene calls are TRBV28 and TRBJ2-5; tentative D call: TRBD1 (5 bases). The germline V gene has CDR1 MDHEN and CDR2 SYDVKM. The germline V and J ends were trimmed by 3 bases and 2 bases, with 16 bases remaining between them. This CDR3 comprises 16 residues.

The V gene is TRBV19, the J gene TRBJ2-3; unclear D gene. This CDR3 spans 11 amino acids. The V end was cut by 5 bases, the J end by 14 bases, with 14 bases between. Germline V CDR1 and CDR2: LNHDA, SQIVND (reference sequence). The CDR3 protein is CASSWSSLMYF. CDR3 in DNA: TGTGCCAGTAGTTGGTCTTCTTTAATGTATTTT.

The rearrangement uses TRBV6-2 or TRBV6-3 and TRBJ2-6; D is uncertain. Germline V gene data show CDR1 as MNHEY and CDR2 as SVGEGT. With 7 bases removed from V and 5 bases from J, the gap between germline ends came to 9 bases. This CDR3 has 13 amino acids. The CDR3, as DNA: TGTGCCAGCACCCCCAGTCGGGCCAACGTCCTGACTTTC. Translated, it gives CASTPSRANVLTF.

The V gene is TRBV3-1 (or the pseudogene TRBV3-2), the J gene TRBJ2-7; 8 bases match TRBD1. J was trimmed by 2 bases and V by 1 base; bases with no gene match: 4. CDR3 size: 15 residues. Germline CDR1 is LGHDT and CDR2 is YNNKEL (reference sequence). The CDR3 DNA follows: TGTGCCAGCAGCCAAGTTAACAGGGGGACCTACGAGCAGTACTTC. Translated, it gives CASSQVNRGTYEQYF.

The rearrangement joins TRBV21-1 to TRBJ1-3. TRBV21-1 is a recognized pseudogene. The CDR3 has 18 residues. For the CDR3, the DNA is TGTGCCAGCAGCAAAATTCGGGGGGCAGGGATCTCTGGAAACACCATATATTTT. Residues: CASSKIRGAGISGNTIYF.

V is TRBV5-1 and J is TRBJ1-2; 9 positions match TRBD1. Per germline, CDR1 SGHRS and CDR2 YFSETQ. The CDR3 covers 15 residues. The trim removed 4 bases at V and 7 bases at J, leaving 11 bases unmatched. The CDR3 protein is CASSPGDRESGGYTF. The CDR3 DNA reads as TGCGCCAGCAGCCCAGGGGACAGGGAGTCTGGTGGCTACACCTTC.

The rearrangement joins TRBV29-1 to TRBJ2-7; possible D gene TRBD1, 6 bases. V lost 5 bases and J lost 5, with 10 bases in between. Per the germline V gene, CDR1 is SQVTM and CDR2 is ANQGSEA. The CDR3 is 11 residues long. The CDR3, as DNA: TGCAGCGTTCGGACAGCGGACGAGCAGTACTTC. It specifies CSVRTADEQYF.

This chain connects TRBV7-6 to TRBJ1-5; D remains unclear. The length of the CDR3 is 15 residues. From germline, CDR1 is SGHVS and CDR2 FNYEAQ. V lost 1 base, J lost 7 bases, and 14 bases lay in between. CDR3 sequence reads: CASSLVPNGVQPQHF. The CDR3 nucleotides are TGTGCCAGCAGCTTAGTACCCAACGGGGTCCAGCCCCAGCATTTT. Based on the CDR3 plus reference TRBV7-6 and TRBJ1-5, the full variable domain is GAGVSQSPRYKVTKRGQDVALRCDPISGHVSLYWYRQALGQGPEFLTYFNYEAQQDKSGLPNDRFSAERPEGSISTLTIQRTEQRDSAMYRCASSLVPNGVQPQHFGDGTRLSIL.

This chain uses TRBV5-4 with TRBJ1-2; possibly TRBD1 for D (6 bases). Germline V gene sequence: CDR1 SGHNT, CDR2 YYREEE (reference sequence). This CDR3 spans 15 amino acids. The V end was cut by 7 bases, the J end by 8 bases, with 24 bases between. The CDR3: CASPSPFGSTGGYTF. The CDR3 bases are TGTGCCAGCCCCTCCCCCTTTGGGTCGACAGGAGGCTACACCTTC.

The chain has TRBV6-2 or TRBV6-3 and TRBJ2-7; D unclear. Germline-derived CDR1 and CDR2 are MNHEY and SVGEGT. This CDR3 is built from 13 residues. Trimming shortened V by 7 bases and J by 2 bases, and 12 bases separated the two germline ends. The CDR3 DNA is TGTGCCAGCAACCCCCCGCCTCCCTACGAGCAGTACTTC. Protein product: CASNPPPPYEQYF.